This passage covers 25 T cell receptor beta chains from one sample sequenced in a study of metastatic and nonmetastatic thyroid tumors. TCRdb re-clonotyped the PCR reads via MiXCR. The sample has roughly 41,000 clones, roughly 16% seen once. Nobody among the patients had been given any treatment before thyroid surgery. Sequenced material: blood. The receptor source for this set is a female donor with papillary thyroid cancer or a benign thyroid nodule (not recorded which). Some clones in this sample may be carry-over from other donors' samples.

Many counts were recorded for this clone. The genes are TRBV7-6 and TRBJ2-3; D is unresolved. The CDR3 loop spans 14 amino acids. Trimming took off 1 base at V and 2 bases at J, with 7 bases between the two ends. Germline V gene lookup returns CDR1 SGHVS and CDR2 FNYEAQ. The chain's CDR3 is CASSLDEITDTQYF. The CDR3 DNA sequence: TGTGCCAGCAGCTTAGACGAGATCACAGATACGCAGTATTTT.

This clone was seen ten or more times. V is TRBV28 and J is TRBJ2-2; no clear D. V lost 5 bases, J lost 5 bases, and 12 bases lay in between. This CDR3 has 14 residues. CDR1 and CDR2 (germline): MDHEN, SYDVKM. In DNA form, the CDR3 reads TGTGCCAGCAGTAATGCGGTGACTACCGGGGAGCTGTTTTTT. The encoded protein is CASSNAVTTGELFF.

The chain couples TRBV2 to TRBJ2-7; D is perhaps TRBD1 (5 bases). Trimming removed 4 bases at V and 7 bases at J, with 14 bases between. Germline V gene sequence: CDR1 SNHLY, CDR2 FYNNEI. The CDR3 covers 13 residues. The CDR3 here is CASSASSRGEQYF. For the CDR3, the DNA is TGTGCCAGCAGTGCCTCATCAAGGGGAGAGCAGTACTTC.

This clone was counted ten times or more. The V gene is TRBV28, the J gene TRBJ2-1; no firm D call. Looked up from germline, CDR1 is MDHEN and CDR2 is SYDVKM. Trimming shortened V by 3 bases and J by 8 bases, and 8 bases separated the two germline ends. CDR3 length: 12 amino acids. The CDR3 reads CASSFQVDEQFF. CDR3 bases: TGTGCCAGCAGTTTTCAGGTGGATGAGCAGTTCTTC.

This clone showed up many times. The chain uses TRBV5-5 and TRBJ1-2; 8 bases fit TRBD1. V gave up 0 bases and J gave up 8 bases; unmatched junction bases: 12. CDR1 and CDR2 from the germline V gene are SGHKS and YYEKEE (reference sequence). CDR3 size: 16 residues. The CDR3 spells CASSLVDREPYNGYTF. DNA of the CDR3: TGTGCCAGCAGCTTGGTGGACAGGGAACCCTATAACGGCTACACCTTC. Filled out from reference TRBV5-5 and TRBJ1-2, the complete variable domain reads DAGVTQSPTHLIKTRGQQVTLRCSPISGHKSVSWYQQVLGQGPQFIFQYYEKEERGRGNFPDRFSARQFPNYSSELNVNALLLGDSALYLCASSLVDREPYNGYTFGSGTRLTVV.

The chain carries TRBV20-1 and TRBJ2-7, with unresolved D. Germline lookup yields CDR1 DFQATT and CDR2 SNEGSKA (reference sequence). With 2 bases removed from V and 4 bases from J, the gap between germline ends came to 15 bases. The CDR3 runs to 14 residues. CDR3 sequence: CSARRSWTDYEQYF. The CDR3 region has the DNA TGCAGTGCTAGAAGGTCCTGGACCGATTACGAGCAGTACTTC.

This clone was picked up many times. As DNA, the CDR3 is TGTGCCATCAGTGAGTTGGACTGGGCAGGCAATGAGCAGTTCTTC. Its protein is CAISELDWAGNEQFF. The chain links TRBV10-3 to TRBJ2-1; a possible D gene is TRBD2 (5 bases). V shed 1 base and J shed 6 bases, with 13 bases lying between them. CDR1 and CDR2 from the germline V gene are ENHRY and SYGVKD. CDR3 length: 15 amino acids.

This chain joins TRBV11-1 and TRBJ2-3; D is unclear. This CDR3 has 17 residues. Trimming removed 5 bases at V and 0 bases at J, with 18 bases between. Germline CDR1 SGHAT, CDR2 FQDESV (reference sequence). CDR3 sequence reads: CASSGQPSLSSTDTQYF. CDR3 sequence (DNA): TGTGCCAGCAGCGGCCAGCCCAGCCTTTCTAGCACAGATACGCAGTATTTT. Complete variable domain (other parts from reference TRBV11-1 and TRBJ2-3): EAEVAQSPRYKITEKSQAVAFWCDPISGHATLYWYRQILGQGPELLVQFQDESVVDDSQLPKDRFSAERLKGVDSTLKIQPAELGDSAMYLCASSGQPSLSSTDTQYFGPGTRLTVL.

The table lists this clone with a few counts. This sequence joins TRBV28 and TRBJ1-5, with 9 nucleotides matching TRBD1. Per germline, CDR1 MDHEN and CDR2 SYDVKM. With V trimmed by 9 bases and J by 6 bases, 15 bases remained unmatched. This CDR3 is built from 16 residues. CDR3 DNA: TGTGCCAGACACGGGATGTCGACAGGGGGTTGTCAGCCCCAGCATTTT. Residues: CARHGMSTGGCQPQHF. The full variable domain, with the rest looked up from reference TRBV28 and TRBJ1-5, is DVKVTQSSRYLVKRTGEKVFLECVQDMDHENMFWYRQDPGLGLRLIYFSYDVKMKEKGDIPEGYSVSREKKERFSLILESASTNQTSMYLCARHGMSTGGCQPQHFGDGTRLSIL.

This clone occurred many times. The chain recombines TRBV12-3 or TRBV12-4 with TRBJ1-3, with D maybe TRBD1 (5 bases). The CDR3 has 15 amino acids. V was clipped by 0 bases and J by 2 bases, with 8 bases between them. The CDR3 sequence: CASSLAGEAGNTIYF. CDR3 sequence (DNA): TGTGCCAGCAGTTTAGCAGGGGAGGCTGGAAACACCATATATTTT.

This clone has a handful of counts. One end of the junction fails to match germline, which may point to a read error. The chain joins TRBV28 to TRBJ1-5; D unclear. CDR3 length: 15 residues. CDR1 is MDHEN and CDR2 is SYDVKM in the germline V gene. The CDR3 here is CASIPGESRNQPHHF. CDR3 nucleotide sequence: TGTGCCAGCATCCCCGGGGAGAGCCGCAATCAGCCCCATCATTTT.

The table lists this clone with many counts. V usage is TRBV5-1 and J usage is TRBJ1-2, with a tentative D call TRBD1 (5 bases). From germline, CDR1 is SGHRS and CDR2 YFSETQ. V lost 4 bases to trimming and J lost 8 bases, with 12 bases between them. This CDR3 has 12 residues. The CDR3 sequence: CASSLRDDGYTF. As DNA, the CDR3 is TGCGCCAGCAGCCTCAGGGATGACGGCTACACCTTC.

This clone was counted many times. The chain recombines TRBV27 with TRBJ2-1; D might be TRBD1 or TRBD2, each matching 5 bases. The germline V gene encodes CDR1 MNHEY and CDR2 SMNVEV (reference sequence). Trimming pared 3 bases from V and 5 bases from J, leaving 11 bases between. This CDR3 comprises 14 residues. The CDR3 reads CASSFGTTNNEQFF. As DNA, the CDR3 is TGTGCCAGCAGTTTCGGGACCACGAACAATGAGCAGTTCTTC.

The chain links TRBV28 to TRBJ2-7; TRBD2 aligns across 8 bases. The CDR3 covers 16 residues. V lost 6 bases to trimming and J lost 4 bases; unmatched junction nucleotides: 14. Germline V lookup: CDR1 MDHEN, CDR2 SYDVKM. The CDR3 is CASSPYLGGGTYEQYF. In DNA form, the CDR3 reads TGTGCCAGCAGCCCATACCTAGGCGGGGGGACTTACGAGCAGTACTTC.

Many counts were recorded for this clone. This chain connects TRBV9 to TRBJ2-5; TRBD1 might be the D (5 bases). The CDR3 is 13 amino acids. Trimming stripped 3 bases from V and 5 bases from J, with 11 bases between. The germline CDR1 and CDR2 sequences are SGDLS and YYNGEE. CDR3 sequence reads: CASSADISETQYF. The CDR3 bases are TGTGCCAGCAGCGCGGACATTTCTGAGACCCAGTACTTC.

This clone was counted ten times or more. V gene TRBV5-5 combines with J gene TRBJ1-1; possibly TRBD1 for D (6 bases). CDR3 size: 15 residues. Germline lookup yields CDR1 SGHKS and CDR2 YYEKEE (reference sequence). V dropped 4 bases and J dropped 4 bases, with 17 bases sitting between them. As DNA, the CDR3 is TGTGCCAGCAGCACCACGACAGGTCGGGTCACTGAAGCTTTCTTT. It codes for CASSTTTGRVTEAFF.

As regards this clone: Germline is not matched at one junction end, which may reflect a read error. V and J are TRBV9 and TRBJ2-2, with TRBD1 identical over 7 bases. The germline gives CDR1 SGDLS, CDR2 YYNGEE. This CDR3 comprises 16 residues. This chain's CDR3 is CASIVGVGTAVGELFF. CDR3 DNA: TGTGCCAGCATCGTAGGTGTGGGGACAGCGGTCGGGGAGCTGTTTTTT.

This clone was seen more than once but under ten times. The chain recombines TRBV19 with TRBJ1-1; D gene unclear. The CDR3 is 15 amino acids. Germline V CDR1 and CDR2: LNHDA, SQIVND (reference sequence). V was cut by 0 bases and J by 6 bases, with 14 bases left in between. CDR3 DNA: TGTGCCAGTAGTATAGATACAGCGGCGGGTGCTGAAGCTTTCTTT. This translates into CASSIDTAAGAEAFF.

This clone came up many times. This chain uses TRBV18 with TRBJ1-1; D gene unclear. CDR3 size: 11 residues. V lost 2 bases and J 13 bases, leaving 11 bases between the germline ends. The germline CDR1 and CDR2 sequences are KGHSH and LQKENI. The CDR3 nucleotides are TGTGCCAGCTCACCAGGGTTAGGAGTTTTCTTT. This sequence encodes CASSPGLGVFF.

This clone was observed many times. This chain connects TRBV9 to TRBJ1-6; tentative D call: TRBD1 (6 bases). V was clipped by 0 bases and J by 11 bases, with 18 bases between them. This CDR3 contains 16 residues. Germline values: CDR1 SGDLS, CDR2 YYNGEE. The CDR3 bases are TGTGCCAGCAGCGTAGGGAGTCCAGGGGAGGTTACACCCCTCCACTTT. It translates to CASSVGSPGEVTPLHF.

The sample holds many counts of this clone. The V call is TRBV24-1, the J call TRBJ1-3; D unclear. Germline values: CDR1 KGHDR, CDR2 SFDVKD. The V end lost 7 bases, the J end lost 0 bases, and 6 bases lay between the germline ends. The CDR3 runs to 13 residues. The CDR3 spells CATRDSSGNTIYF. For the CDR3, the DNA is TGTGCCACCAGGGACTCCTCTGGAAACACCATATATTTT.

This clone was seen at least ten times. The chain has TRBV9 and TRBJ2-7; TRBD1 agrees at 7 bases. The CDR3 extends over 15 amino acids. Per germline, CDR1 SGDLS and CDR2 YYNGEE. J was trimmed by 1 base and V by 6 bases; bases with no gene match: 10. This CDR3 is CASIRRRQGSYEQYF. CDR3 sequence (DNA): TGTGCCAGCATTAGACGTAGACAGGGTTCCTACGAGCAGTACTTC.

This clone was detected many times. The chain has TRBV6-1 and TRBJ1-2, with D unresolved. The CDR3 is made up of 9 amino acids. Looked up from germline, CDR1 is MNHNS and CDR2 is SASEGT. Trimming took 8 bases from V and 6 from J, leaving 4 bases between them. CDR3 nucleotides: TGTGCCAGCCTCCATGGCTACACCTTC. Translating it yields CASLHGYTF.

The chain combines TRBV5-1 with TRBJ2-7; 9 bases fit TRBD1. CDR3 length equals 14 residues. The J segment lost 6 bases and the V segment lost 4 bases, leaving 8 bases of the junction unmatched. Germline CDR1 SGHRS, CDR2 YFSETQ. The CDR3 nucleotides read TGCGCCAGCAGCGCACGACAGGGGGACGGCGAGCAGTACTTC. This gives the protein CASSARQGDGEQYF.

This clone was counted ten times or more. The rearrangement links TRBV4-1 to TRBJ2-4; D is unclear. The CDR3 consists of 14 residues. Trimming cost V 10 bases and J 2 bases, with 15 bases left between them. Germline V gives CDR1 MGHRA, CDR2 YSYEKL. CDR3 residues: CAMRRGDSKNIQYF. The CDR3 DNA reads as TGCGCCATGAGGCGCGGAGATTCCAAAAACATTCAGTACTTC.